The source of this T cell receptor (beta chain) is a study of radiotherapy plus CTLA-4 blockade in lung cancer listed by TCRdb under 2018. Regarding the research as a whole: Objective responses were observed in 18% of enrolled patients, and disease control was achieved in roughly 29%. Broader findings and caveats from the paper: After treatment with radiotherapy and ipilimumab, TCR clones that came from tumors expanded in the peripheral blood. Early dynamic changes in blood T cell clones, together with increased serum interferon-beta after radiation, were reported as the strongest predictors of response.

Points on this clone: Its specific antigen is unknown. Base qualities are not at hand, and no much larger clone is one base apart.

The library came from the immunoSEQ multiplex PCR assay. TCRdb retrieved this table from immuneACCESS and kept in-frame rearrangements only. Not all clones are present; in checked studies, unresolved V genes account for under half, and no reason is known for the remainder. The sample table records 65,000 to 85,000 clones; 74% of these occur just once. The ten top clones hold roughly a tenth of the sample. In this study, focal radiation therapy paired with CTLA-4 blockade (ipilimumab) was tested in patients who had chemo-refractory metastatic non-small-cell lung cancer. The sequencing used peripheral blood, collected from a patient treated with radiotherapy plus ipilimumab. The origin of this receptor is a human donor with non-small cell lung cancer whose response to radiotherapy plus ipilimumab could not be evaluated.

The nucleotide sequence reads as follows: TGTGCCAGTAGTATTGGGGACAGGGGGCTGGATGAGCAGTTCTTC. Its amino acids are CASSIGDRGLDEQFF. The V gene is TRBV19 and the J gene is TRBJ2-1; 12 bases in the middle match TRBD1. The CDR3 starts with the cysteine, ends with the phenylalanine, and has 15 residues. Only CDR3 DNA is held: 45 bases, read in frame from base 1. The V end gives up 3 bases and the J end 8 bases, leaving 5 bases in the junction not matched to a gene. CDR1 LNHDA and CDR2 SQIVND were looked up in the germline V gene (reference sequence). With the rest looked up from the reference TRBV19 and TRBJ2-1 genes rather than sequenced, the full variable domain is DGGITQSPKYLFRKEGQNVTLSCEQNLNHDAMYWYRQDPGQGLRLIYYSQIVNDFQKGDIAEGYSVSREKKESFPLTVTSAQKNPTAFYLCASSIGDRGLDEQFFGPGTRLTVL.